This TCR beta chain was sequenced during a study of blood T cell repertoires in COVID-19. This clone was counted between two and nine times. Libraries were prepared by immunoSEQ multiplex PCR; TCRdb keeps only in-frame clonotypes and omits some of them. The sample consists of some 400,000 clones, approximately 91% of them appearing once. Germline CDR1 reads SQVTM; CDR2 reads ANQGSEA. The CDR3 spans 13 residues. V was trimmed by 4 bases and J by 7 bases, leaving 16 bases between them. Membership in each cohort depended on participant-reported clinical history. The study recruited exposed participants who had met a COVID-19 case within 2 weeks before entry.

The chain employs TRBV29-1 and TRBJ1-1, with D possibly matching TRBD1 (5 bases). Material: PBMCs or T cells enriched from blood (not recorded which). This clonotype was sampled from a woman between 40 and 50 years old who had been exposed to COVID-19. The CDR3 bases are TGCAGCGTTGTATATGGGGCTAGGGGTGAAGCTTTCTTT. This sequence encodes CSVVYGARGEAFF.